This record looks at one T cell receptor (beta chain) sequence and its context. Its antigen is as yet unknown. Its ends do not fully match the called genes, so a read error is possible. The source of the sample is a study of glioma-infiltrating T cells. Findings and caveats of the study: Only very few CDR3 sequences appeared in both tissue and blood. Gliomas, especially low-grade, showed above-expected tissue-blood divergence; non-neoplastic patients showed below.

Germline V gene data show CDR1 as SGHTA and CDR2 as FQGNSA. The CDR3 contains 18 residues. TCR alpha and beta CDR3 regions were amplified from RNA using iRepertoire nested multiplex PCR. One-step reverse transcription and amplification started from approximately 100-400 ng of tissue mRNA or PBMC total RNA. TCRdb passed the multiplex PCR reads through MiXCR, listing each CDR3 protein once. The data show roughly 100,000 distinct CDR3 sequences, approximately 40% seen once. The chain couples TRBV7-2 to TRBJ2-6, with 7 bases fitting TRBD1. This receptor was obtained from a human donor with low-grade glioma or glioblastoma, undergoing nonglioma brain surgery, or in good health (not recorded which). The sequenced sample consisted of glioma tissue, nonneoplastic brain tissue, or PBMCs (not recorded which). The CDR3 reads CAGSPAGTAFTGANVLTF. The CDR3 DNA is TGTGCCGGCAGCCCAGCCGGGACAGCGTTTACTGGGGCTAACGTCCTGACTTTC.